The clone carrying this T cell receptor beta chain was detected only once. The entry originates in a study of blood T cell repertoires in COVID-19. Study information: Acute-phase and convalescent COVID-19 samples originated in the United States, Italy and Spain. T cells, B-cell-depleted T cells, or PBMCs provided the cDNA or gDNA that served as material.

Original analysis: Nucleated cell number was recorded as an estimate derived from reference gene primer amplification. Repertoires were generated with immunoSEQ multiplex PCR, while TCRdb's copy carries only in-frame clones and drops some. V and J calls and clone size are as listed in that table; D and trimming were resolved from the DNA. The sample includes fewer than 300,000 clones, more than 70% of them seen just once. The CDR3 totals 15 residues. V shed 1 base and J shed 1 base, with 11 bases lying between them. This TCR was sampled from a woman in her forties or fifties with acute or convalescent COVID-19. Material for sequencing was peripheral blood. The chain uses TRBV5-3 and TRBJ1-1; D is ambiguous. Being an ORF, TRBV5-3 has a function that is uncertain. The CDR3 DNA follows: TGTGCCAGAAGCTTGTGGCCCACTACGAACACTGAAGCTTTCTTT. It yields the protein CARSLWPTTNTEAFF.